Listed below are T cell receptor beta chains from one sample, sequenced in a study of blood T cells in healthy people across ages. TCRdb ran MiXCR on the 5' RACE reads and lists one entry per CDR3 protein. This table has more than 550,000 distinct CDR3 sequences, around a fifth appearing once. The sequencing input was blood. The receptors here all came from a man aged 65 to 79 in good health. Both conserved end residues are part of each CDR3. A D gene is named only where the DNA matches it firmly. Clone size is not always given. Where it is, it says once, few, many or a class for expanded clones.

clone_size,v_call,d_call,j_call,cdr3_aa,cdr3_nt
.,TRBV6-6,TRBD2,TRBJ2-3,CASSYRSGGNTDTQYF,TGTGCCAGCAGTTACCGGAGCGGGGGAAACACAGATACGCAGTATTTT
.,TRBV7-2,.,TRBJ2-3,CASSARTSTDTQYF,TGTGCCAGCAGCGCCCGGACTAGCACAGATACGCAGTATTTT
few,TRBV30,.,TRBJ2-1,CAWSPSEDNEQFF,TGTGCCTGGAGCCCTAGCGAGGACAATGAGCAGTTCTTC
.,TRBV6-2/TRBV6-3,TRBD1,TRBJ2-1,CASSPPQDRFRYEQFF,TGTGCCAGCAGTCCCCCCCAGGACAGGTTTCGCTATGAGCAGTTCTTC
few,TRBV18,.,TRBJ2-1,CASSRIRENEQFF,TGTGCCAGCTCACGAATCAGAGAGAATGAGCAGTTCTTC
.,TRBV6-5,.,TRBJ2-5,CATASLKQETQYF,TGTGCCACCGCGAGCCTGAAACAAGAGACCCAGTACTTC
many,TRBV25-1,TRBD2,TRBJ2-5,CASSEPSGEETQYF,TGTGCCAGCAGTGAACCTAGCGGGGAAGAGACCCAGTACTTC
.,TRBV9,.,TRBJ2-1,CASSVVAGPQGEQFF,TGTGCCAGCAGCGTAGTGGCGGGGCCTCAGGGGGAGCAGTTCTTC
few,TRBV5-1,.,TRBJ2-7,CASSPVGGYEQYF,TGCGCCAGCAGCCCGGTAGGCGGCTACGAGCAGTACTTC
.,TRBV6-1,TRBD2,TRBJ2-1,CASVQRESSYNEQFF,TGTGCCAGCGTGCAGCGGGAAAGCTCCTACAATGAGCAGTTCTTC
few,TRBV20-1,.,TRBJ1-4,CSATLQGANEKLFF,TGCAGTGCTACATTACAGGGCGCTAATGAAAAACTGTTTTTT
few,TRBV7-3,TRBD2,TRBJ2-1,CASSPRSGTSAHNEQFF,TGTGCCAGCAGCCCGCGCTCCGGGACTAGCGCACACAATGAGCAGTTCTTC
many,TRBV6-6,.,TRBJ2-3,CASSYSDTLPDTQYF,TGTGCCAGCAGTTACTCGGATACCCTCCCAGATACGCAGTATTTT
few,TRBV12-3/TRBV12-4,.,TRBJ2-7,CASSNPVEQYF,TGTGCCAGCAGTAATCCTGTCGAGCAGTACTTC
few,TRBV4-2,.,TRBJ2-2,CASSQDPGRNTGELFF,TGTGCCAGCAGCCAAGACCCAGGGCGGAACACCGGGGAGCTGTTTTTT
.,TRBV6-2/TRBV6-3,.,TRBJ1-4,CASSYSRVGSTKEKLFF,TGTGCCAGCAGTTACTCGAGGGTCGGGTCGACGAAGGAAAAACTGTTTTTT
.,TRBV28,TRBD1,TRBJ2-7,CASSSRDSPSYEQYF,TGTGCCAGCAGTTCCCGGGACAGCCCCTCCTACGAGCAGTACTTC
.,TRBV11-2,TRBD2,TRBJ2-1,CTSSFLSGSSYNEQFF,TGTACCAGCAGCTTCCTTAGCGGGAGCTCCTACAATGAGCAGTTCTTC
.,TRBV7-9,TRBD1,TRBJ2-7,CATTGGENERYF,TGTGCCACCACAGGGGGAGAAAACGAGCGGTACTTC
.,TRBV20-1,TRBD2,TRBJ2-1,CSARVGTSAHNEQFF,TGCAGTGCTAGAGTGGGGACTAGCGCCCACAATGAGCAGTTCTTC
few,TRBV7-3,.,TRBJ1-5,CASSSKLGQQGTNQPQHF,TGTGCCAGCAGCTCCAAACTAGGACAGCAGGGGACAAATCAGCCCCAGCATTTT